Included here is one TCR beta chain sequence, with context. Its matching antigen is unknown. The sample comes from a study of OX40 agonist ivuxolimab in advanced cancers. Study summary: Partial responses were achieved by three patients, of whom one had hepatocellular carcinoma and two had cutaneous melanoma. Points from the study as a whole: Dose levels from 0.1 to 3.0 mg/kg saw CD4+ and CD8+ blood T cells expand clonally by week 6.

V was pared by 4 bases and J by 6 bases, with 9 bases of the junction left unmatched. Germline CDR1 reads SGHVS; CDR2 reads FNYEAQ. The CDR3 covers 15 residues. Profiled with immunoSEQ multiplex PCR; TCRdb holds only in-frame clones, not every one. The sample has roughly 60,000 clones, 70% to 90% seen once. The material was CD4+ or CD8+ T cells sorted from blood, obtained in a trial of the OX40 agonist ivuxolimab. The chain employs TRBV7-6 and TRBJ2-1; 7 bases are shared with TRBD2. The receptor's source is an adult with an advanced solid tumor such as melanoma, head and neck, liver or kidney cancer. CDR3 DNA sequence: TGTGCCAGCAGCTCAGGACTAGGGTCAAGCAATGAGCAGTTCTTC. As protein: CASSSGLGSSNEQFF.